The present TCR beta chain was sequenced within a study of T cell responses to AZD1222 COVID-19 vaccine. Study-level points and caveats: Donors were largely white British and mainly female; clonal diversity was possibly underestimated. Across the whole spike, CD4 TCRs peaked at regions 160-218 and 743-854. Elevations in Spike-specific TCR breadth and depth followed administration of two AZD1222 doses. Reportedly, nearly half of unique spike TCRs recognized epitopes outside B.1.351/B.1.1.7 mutations.

Sequencing was performed with immunoSEQ multiplex PCR; in TCRdb, only in-frame clones are kept and a portion is missing. The table has over 130,000 clones, roughly nine tenths seen once; the top ten hold around 8%. Comment on this clone: Its antigen is unidentified.

Germline assignment: CDR1 KGHSH and CDR2 LQKENI. The CDR3 extends over 15 amino acids. V shed 4 bases and J 1 base; nucleotides not matched to a gene: 3. This clonotype was obtained from an adult who received the MenACWY meningococcal vaccine as a control. The chain links TRBV18 to TRBJ2-5, with TRBD2 matching over 10 bases. Source: peripheral blood, taken 28 days after the second dose of the MenACWY control vaccine. CDR3 residues: CASSRLAGAQETQYF. The CDR3 DNA follows: TGTGCCAGCTCACGGCTAGCGGGGGCCCAAGAGACCCAGTACTTC.